Each of the 12 T cell receptor beta chains below was sequenced from the same sample in a study of PD-1 blockade in classical Hodgkin lymphoma. Sequenced by immunoSEQ multiplex PCR; TCRdb stores in-frame clones only, minus some. The sample lists fewer than 9,000 clones, 75% to 80% occurring once. Indicated time point: cycle 4 day 1 (C4D1), after around six weeks of nivolumab. The patients all showed relapse after autologous stem cell transplantation, while their brentuximab vedotin exposure varied. Sequenced here: peripheral blood mononuclear cells (PBMCs), sampled before the fourth cycle of nivolumab. These receptors were collected from a human donor with classical Hodgkin lymphoma.

The J gene is TRBJ2-7, the V gene TRBV19; tentative D call: TRBD2 (6 bases). Trimming shortened V by 6 bases and J by 0 bases, and 12 bases separated the two germline ends. CDR1 and CDR2 (germline): LNHDA, SQIVND (reference sequence). The CDR3 is 14 amino acids. CDR3 loop: CASRPGDASYEQYF. The CDR3 DNA follows: TGTGCCAGTAGACCGGGGGACGCCTCCTACGAGCAGTACTTC.

The chain has TRBV7-2 and TRBJ2-7; TRBD1 might be the D (6 bases). CDR3 length equals 14 residues. Between the trimmed V and J ends, which lost 3 bases and 5 bases, there was a span of 14 bases. Germline V CDR1 and CDR2: SGHTA, FQGNSA. The CDR3 region is CASSFVAGANEQYF. CDR3 DNA sequence: TGTGCCAGCAGCTTCGTAGCAGGGGCTAACGAGCAGTACTTC.

The chain couples TRBV7-9 to TRBJ1-4; D is unclear. Germline CDR1 SEHNR, CDR2 FQNEAQ (reference sequence). This CDR3 is built from 14 residues. Trimming removed 5 bases at V and 3 bases at J, with 10 bases between. In nucleotides, the CDR3 is TGTGCCAGCAGCCCCGCGGTACCTAATGAAAAACTGTTTTTT. It yields the protein CASSPAVPNEKLFF.

The rearrangement links TRBV6-4 to TRBJ2-5; 8 bases match TRBD1. The junction had 7 bases not matched to a gene; V was cut back by 5 bases and J by 2 bases. The germline gives CDR1 MRHNA, CDR2 SNTAGT. This CDR3 has 15 amino acids. For the CDR3, the DNA is TGTGCCAGCAGTAAAAACAGGGGGACTCAAGAGACCCAGTACTTC. The encoded protein is CASSKNRGTQETQYF.

The chain joins TRBV10-3 to TRBJ1-6, with a tentative D call TRBD1 (6 bases). Trimming stripped 6 bases from V and 8 bases from J, with 8 bases between. CDR3 length equals 12 residues. In germline, CDR1 is ENHRY, CDR2 SYGVKD. The CDR3 DNA reads TGTGCCATCAGGGACAGTTATTCACCCCTCCACTTT. Translation: CAIRDSYSPLHF.

The chain has TRBV27 and TRBJ2-3; 11 bases line up with TRBD1. Germline CDR1 and CDR2: MNHEY and SMNVEV (reference sequence). The CDR3 loop spans 17 amino acids. With V trimmed by 1 base and J by 3 bases, 6 bases remained unmatched. CDR3 coding DNA: TGTGCCAGCAGTTTATTGAGGACAGGGGGCGCAACAGATACGCAGTATTTT. Its translation: CASSLLRTGGATDTQYF.

The rearrangement links TRBV2 to TRBJ2-5; possibly TRBD2 for D (6 bases). V was trimmed by 7 bases and J by 2 bases, leaving 14 bases between them. Germline V gene sequence: CDR1 SNHLY, CDR2 FYNNEI. CDR3 length: 14 amino acids. CDR3: CASKGSGAQETQYF. The CDR3 nucleotides read TGTGCCAGCAAGGGTAGCGGTGCACAAGAGACCCAGTACTTC.

The chain recombines TRBV28 with TRBJ2-2, with D possibly being TRBD2 (6 bases). The length of the CDR3 is 14 residues. Deletions cut 7 bases from V and 6 bases from J, with 15 bases between. Germline loops: CDR1 MDHEN, CDR2 SYDVKM. The CDR3 DNA reads TGTGCCAGCACATACGGGAGCTTCCCCGGGGAGCTGTTTTTT. Amino acids: CASTYGSFPGELFF.

By its share, this clone is medium-sized. The rearrangement links TRBV27 to TRBJ2-2; 9 nucleotides line up with TRBD1. The CDR3 totals 15 residues. Losses at the gene ends were 3 bases for V and 4 bases for J; bases not matched to a gene: 3. Looked up from germline, CDR1 is MNHEY and CDR2 is SMNVEV (reference sequence). CDR3 DNA sequence: TGTGCCAGCAGTTTTGGACAGGGGAGCACCGGGGAGCTGTTTTTT. Protein: CASSFGQGSTGELFF.

This chain links TRBV5-1 with TRBJ2-1, with 10 bases matching TRBD2. The V gene end was trimmed by 1 base and the J gene end by 10 bases; junction bases not matched to a gene: 8. Germline V lookup: CDR1 SGHRS, CDR2 YFSETQ. The CDR3 sequence is 15 residues long. The CDR3 region is CASSLSGGAVFEQFF. The DNA of the CDR3 is TGCGCCAGCAGCTTGAGCGGGGGGGCAGTTTTCGAGCAGTTCTTC. Based on the CDR3 plus reference TRBV5-1 and TRBJ2-1, the full variable domain is KAGVTQTPRYLIKTRGQQVTLSCSPISGHRSVSWYQQTPGQGLQFLFEYFSETQRNKGNFPGRFSGRQFSNSRSEMNVSTLELGDSALYLCASSLSGGAVFEQFFGPGTRLTVL.

Concerning this clone: One end of the junction fails to match germline, which may point to a read error. This sequence joins TRBV7-7 and TRBJ2-5, with unresolved D. From germline, CDR1 is SSHAT and CDR2 FNYEAQ (reference sequence). The CDR3 loop spans 15 amino acids. In DNA form, the CDR3 reads TGTGCTAGCAGTTCACACCTTGGGCTAGGGGAGACCCAGTACTTC. Its protein is CASSSHLGLGETQYF.

This clone has a handful of counts. V usage is TRBV9 and J usage is TRBJ1-4, with 8 bases aligning to TRBD1. CDR3 length equals 16 residues. V dropped 2 bases and J dropped 2; count of bases not matched to a gene: 5. The germline V gene encodes CDR1 SGDLS and CDR2 YYNGEE. CDR3: CASSVGQGRTNEKLFF. CDR3 sequence (DNA): TGTGCCAGCAGCGTTGGACAGGGACGGACTAATGAAAAACTGTTTTTT.